A single sample gave rise to the 18 T cell receptor beta chains below, sequenced in a study of CD8 T cells in Susac syndrome. RNA totalling about 0.5 to 1 ug underwent reverse transcription with random hexamers. TCRdb reprocessed the immunoSEQ multiplex PCR reads with MiXCR, giving one entry per CDR3 protein. This sample has some 300,000 distinct CDR3 sequences, with around 91% found just once. Input material: CD8+ T cells from PBMCs. The receptors were gathered from a human donor with multiple sclerosis.

CDR3 bases: TGTGCCAGCAGCTATGCCGGGACCCAAAGCTCCTACGAGCAGTACTTC. It translates to CASSYAGTQSSYEQYF. This chain connects TRBV7-2 to TRBJ2-7, with D possibly being TRBD1 or TRBD2 (5 bases each). The CDR3 runs 16 residues. V lost 4 bases and J lost 0, with 16 bases in between. Per the germline V gene, CDR1 is SGHTA and CDR2 is FQGNSA.

The V and J genes are TRBV23-1 and TRBJ2-7; tentative D call: TRBD2 (7 bases). TRBV23-1 is marked as an open reading frame, function uncertain. V was clipped by 10 bases and J by 6 bases, with 25 bases between them. CDR3 size: 15 residues. The CDR3 loop is CATQSGGPYTGEQYF. In DNA, the CDR3 is TGCGCCACCCAATCGGGGGGCCCCTACACCGGCGAGCAGTACTTC.

The rearrangement joins TRBV3-1 to TRBJ1-1; the match to TRBD1 covers 9 bases. Germline V CDR1 and CDR2: LGHDT, YNNKEL (reference sequence). CDR3 length: 15 amino acids. J was trimmed by 4 bases and V by 5 bases; bases with no gene match: 8. The CDR3 loop reads CASSYVPTGGTEAFF. The CDR3 DNA reads TGTGCCAGCAGCTACGTCCCGACAGGGGGCACTGAAGCTTTCTTT.

CDR3 nucleotides: TGCAGCGTCGAGACAGGGAACCAGCCCCAGCATTTT. This encodes CSVETGNQPQHF. This chain joins TRBV29-1 and TRBJ1-5, with TRBD1 matching over 7 bases. The germline V gene has CDR1 SQVTM and CDR2 ANQGSEA. The ends lost 6 bases at V and 7 bases at J; junction bases unmatched: 6. The CDR3 spans 12 residues.

This clonotype came up once. V and J are TRBV11-2 and TRBJ2-5; TRBD2 matches 7 bases. Germline CDR1 and CDR2: SGHAT and FQNNGV. This CDR3 has 15 residues. Trimming cost V 2 bases and J 2 bases; bases outside gene matches: 5. As DNA, the CDR3 is TGTGCCAGCAGCTTAAACGGGGGGAGGCAAGAGACCCAGTACTTC. This gives the protein CASSLNGGRQETQYF.

The chain links TRBV2 to TRBJ2-5; TRBD2 is a possible D gene (5 bases). V dropped 4 bases and J dropped 5 bases, with 23 bases sitting between them. Germline CDR1 and CDR2: SNHLY and FYNNEI. The CDR3 covers 17 residues. The CDR3 sequence: CASSGVGKREDFETQYF. The CDR3 DNA is TGTGCCAGCAGTGGGGTCGGTAAGAGAGAGGACTTTGAGACCCAGTACTTC.

The chain employs TRBV27 and TRBJ2-7, with D possibly being TRBD1 (6 bases). The germline CDR1 and CDR2 sequences are MNHEY and SMNVEV (reference sequence). CDR3 size: 14 residues. Deletions cut 4 bases from V and 3 bases from J, with 13 bases between. The CDR3 nucleotides are TGTGCCAGCAGTTGGTCCACAGGGAACTACGAGCAGTACTTC. Amino acids: CASSWSTGNYEQYF.

This clonotype came up once. The chain combines TRBV30 with TRBJ2-1; a weak D match, TRBD2 (5 bases). V lost 2 bases and J lost 6, with 8 bases in between. The germline CDR1 and CDR2 sequences are GTSNPN and SVGIG (reference sequence). CDR3 length equals 12 residues. CDR3 coding DNA: TGTGCCTGGAGTTACAGCGGCAATGAGCAGTTCTTC. Encoded protein: CAWSYSGNEQFF.

Only a few counts were recorded for this clonotype. This chain connects TRBV10-3 to TRBJ2-7; 8 bases align to TRBD1. Looked up from germline, CDR1 is ENHRY and CDR2 is SYGVKD. J was trimmed by 2 bases and V by 8 bases; bases with no gene match: 23. The CDR3 has 19 residues. The CDR3: CAISGSGQEARLGPYEQYF. The CDR3 nucleotides read TGTGCCATCTCAGGGTCGGGACAGGAGGCCAGGTTGGGTCCCTACGAGCAGTACTTC.

The rearrangement links TRBV7-2 to TRBJ2-1; D gene ambiguous. Looked up from germline, CDR1 is SGHTA and CDR2 is FQGNSA. With 4 bases removed from V and 7 bases from J, the gap between germline ends came to 11 bases. The CDR3 has 13 amino acids. The CDR3 protein is CASSSYDGNEQFF. The CDR3 region has the DNA TGTGCCAGCAGCTCCTACGACGGGAATGAGCAGTTCTTC.

V is TRBV10-2 and J is TRBJ1-5; D perhaps matches TRBD1 (5 bases). Germline assignment: CDR1 WSHSY and CDR2 SAAADI. This CDR3 contains 13 residues. Trimming pared 10 bases from V and 3 bases from J, leaving 13 bases between. In DNA, the CDR3 is TGCGCCACCTGGGGCCAGGTCAATCAGCCCCAGCATTTT. Translation gives CATWGQVNQPQHF.

This clonotype was observed once. The genes are TRBV29-1 and TRBJ1-2; 8 bases match TRBD1. CDR1 SQVTM and CDR2 ANQGSEA come from the germline V gene. CDR3 length equals 13 residues. The trim removed 4 bases at V and 6 bases at J, leaving 7 bases unmatched. CDR3 coding DNA: TGCAGCGTTGTAGGACAGGGCAGTCATGGCTACACCTTC. It specifies CSVVGQGSHGYTF.

The chain combines TRBV29-1 with TRBJ2-1, with 8 nucleotides matching TRBD2. The length of the CDR3 is 13 residues. Germline loops: CDR1 SQVTM, CDR2 ANQGSEA. J lost 8 bases, V lost 6 bases, and 9 bases had no gene match. DNA for the CDR3: TGCAGCGTGACTAGCGTACCGTTTTATGAGCAGTTCTTC. Translated: CSVTSVPFYEQFF.

The V call is TRBV6-2 or TRBV6-3, the J call TRBJ2-1; no clear D. CDR3 size: 16 residues. V shed 0 bases and J shed 6 bases, with 15 bases lying between them. Germline values: CDR1 MNHEY, CDR2 SVGEGT. CDR3 in DNA: TGTGCCAGCAGTTACTCGTTAGTTATCGAGCTCAATGAGCAGTTCTTC. Translated, it gives CASSYSLVIELNEQFF.

This chain joins TRBV20-1 and TRBJ1-6; 7 nucleotides line up with TRBD1. Trimming removed 0 bases from V and 9 bases from J; junction bases left unmatched: 8. This CDR3 spans 15 amino acids. Per the germline V gene, CDR1 is DFQATT and CDR2 is SNEGSKA (reference sequence). The CDR3 nucleotides are TGCAGTGCTAGAGATCTTGGGACAGCGACTTCACCCCTCCACTTT. Encoded protein: CSARDLGTATSPLHF.

This sequence joins TRBV6-4 and TRBJ2-1, with 8 bases lining up with TRBD2. CDR1 MRHNA and CDR2 SNTAGT come from the germline V gene. J was trimmed by 0 bases and V by 4 bases; bases with no gene match: 5. The CDR3 sequence is 16 residues long. The CDR3 spells CASSGAGESSYNEQFF. The CDR3 DNA reads as TGTGCCAGCAGTGGAGCGGGAGAGAGCTCCTACAATGAGCAGTTCTTC.

The CDR3 reads CASSLSGRSNEQFF. The CDR3 DNA reads as TGTGCCAGCAGTTTATCGGGCCGGAGCAATGAGCAGTTCTTC. The chain combines TRBV27 with TRBJ2-1; no clear D gene. The CDR3 has 14 residues. Per the germline V gene, CDR1 is MNHEY and CDR2 is SMNVEV (reference sequence). V lost 0 bases, J lost 6 bases, and 9 bases lay in between.

The CDR3 reads CSARVTTATNTEAFF. In DNA form, the CDR3 reads TGCAGCGCTCGGGTCACGACAGCAACGAACACTGAAGCTTTCTTT. V gene TRBV29-1 combines with J gene TRBJ1-1, with D possibly TRBD1 on 5 matching bases. V was shortened by 7 bases and J by 1 base, with 19 bases between the two germline ends. Germline CDR1 is SQVTM and CDR2 is ANQGSEA. This CDR3 contains 15 residues.